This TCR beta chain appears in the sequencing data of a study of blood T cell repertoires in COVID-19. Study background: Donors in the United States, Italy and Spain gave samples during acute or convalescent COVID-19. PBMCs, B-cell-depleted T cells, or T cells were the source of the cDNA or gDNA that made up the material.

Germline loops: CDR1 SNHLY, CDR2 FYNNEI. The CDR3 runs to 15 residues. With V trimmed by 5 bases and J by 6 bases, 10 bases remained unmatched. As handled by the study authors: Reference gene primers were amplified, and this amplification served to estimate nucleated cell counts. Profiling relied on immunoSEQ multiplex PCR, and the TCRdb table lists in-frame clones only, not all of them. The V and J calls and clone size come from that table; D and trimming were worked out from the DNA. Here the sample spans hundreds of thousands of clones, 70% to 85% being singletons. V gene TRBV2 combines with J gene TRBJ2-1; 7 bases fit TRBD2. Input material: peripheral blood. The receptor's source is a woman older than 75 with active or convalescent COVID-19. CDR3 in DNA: TGTGCCAGCAGTATGACGGCTAGCGGACGCAATGAGCAGTTCTTC. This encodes CASSMTASGRNEQFF.